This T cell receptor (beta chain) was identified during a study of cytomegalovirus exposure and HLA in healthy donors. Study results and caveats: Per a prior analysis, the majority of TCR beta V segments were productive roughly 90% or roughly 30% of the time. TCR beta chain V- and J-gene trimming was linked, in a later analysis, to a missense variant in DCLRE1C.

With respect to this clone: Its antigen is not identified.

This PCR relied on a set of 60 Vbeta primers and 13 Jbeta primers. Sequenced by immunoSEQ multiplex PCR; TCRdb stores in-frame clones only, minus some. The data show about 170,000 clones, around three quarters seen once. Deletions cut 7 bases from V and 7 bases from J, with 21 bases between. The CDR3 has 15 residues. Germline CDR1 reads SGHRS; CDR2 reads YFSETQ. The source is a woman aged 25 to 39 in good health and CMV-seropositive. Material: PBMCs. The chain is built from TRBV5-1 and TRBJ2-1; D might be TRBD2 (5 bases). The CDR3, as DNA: TGCGCCAGCGAGGAGGACCCGCGGGCAGTTAATGAGCAGTTCTTC. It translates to CASEEDPRAVNEQFF.